The 32 T cell receptor beta chains below all came from one sample that was sequenced in a study of memory CD4+ T cells and cytomegalovirus serostatus. Sequencing was performed with immunoSEQ multiplex PCR; in TCRdb, only in-frame clones are kept and a portion is missing. This sample has 35,000 to 50,000 clones, with 60% to 85% found just once. Single viable CD3+CD4+CD8-CD45RO+ cells were sorted as the memory CD4+ T cells. Specimen: memory CD4+ T cells from blood. These receptors all stem from an adult in good health and CMV-seronegative.

The chain employs TRBV5-1 and TRBJ2-3, with 10 bases that match TRBD1. CDR1 is SGHRS, CDR2 YFSETQ, per germline. The V gene end was trimmed by 4 bases and the J gene end by 3 bases; junction bases not matched to a gene: 5. The CDR3 spans 15 residues. The CDR3 DNA is TGCGCCAGCAGCCCAGGGACAGGGGTTACAGATACGCAGTATTTT. Encoded protein: CASSPGTGVTDTQYF.

V and J are TRBV9 and TRBJ1-1; D call uncertain. This CDR3 is built from 14 residues. V was shortened by 4 bases and J by 1 base, with 11 bases between the two germline ends. The germline V gene has CDR1 SGDLS and CDR2 YYNGEE. CDR3 region: CASSSRSANTEAFF. The CDR3, as DNA: TGTGCCAGCAGCAGCCGATCCGCGAACACTGAAGCTTTCTTT.

The rearrangement uses TRBV5-1 and TRBJ2-3, with TRBD2 matching over 8 bases. V trimming: 3 bases; J trimming: 6 bases; junction bases outside the gene matches: 9. Germline-derived CDR1 and CDR2 are SGHRS and YFSETQ. The CDR3 contains 15 residues. The CDR3 is CASSSGLALHDTQYF. The CDR3 bases are TGCGCCAGCAGCTCAGGACTAGCCTTGCATGATACGCAGTATTTT.

Comment on this clone: The same CDR3 is also encoded by other DNA sequences in this sample. DNA for the CDR3: TGTGCCAGCAGTCGGGGAGCCAATCAGCCCCAGCATTTT. Its translation is CASSRGANQPQHF. This rearrangement joins TRBV2 to TRBJ1-5; D is undetermined. V lost 5 bases to trimming and J lost 3 bases, with 8 bases between them. Germline V lookup: CDR1 SNHLY, CDR2 FYNNEI. This CDR3 is 13 amino acids long.

The chain carries TRBV28 and TRBJ1-5; the D is unclear. The CDR3 is made up of 16 amino acids. Trimming removed 7 bases from V and 0 bases from J, with 16 bases in between. The germline gives CDR1 MDHEN, CDR2 SYDVKM. CDR3 region: CASNTPGDYSNQPQHF. The CDR3 nucleotides read TGTGCCAGCAATACCCCGGGAGACTATAGCAATCAGCCCCAGCATTTT.

The chain employs TRBV28 and TRBJ1-3; possible D gene TRBD1, 6 bases. The CDR3 covers 14 residues. V was clipped by 4 bases and J by 7 bases, with 14 bases between them. The germline V gene has CDR1 MDHEN and CDR2 SYDVKM. The CDR3 reads CASSSSGTPNTIYF. The CDR3, as DNA: TGTGCCAGCAGTTCATCCGGGACACCGAACACCATATATTTT. The entire variable domain, with the rest obtained from reference TRBV28 and TRBJ1-3, is as follows: DVKVTQSSRYLVKRTGEKVFLECVQDMDHENMFWYRQDPGLGLRLIYFSYDVKMKEKGDIPEGYSVSREKKERFSLILESASTNQTSMYLCASSSSGTPNTIYFGEGSWLTVV.

V is TRBV27 and J is TRBJ2-6; TRBD1 aligns across 8 bases. V lost 6 bases, J lost 0 bases, and 10 bases stayed unmatched. Germline CDR1 MNHEY, CDR2 SMNVEV (reference sequence). CDR3 length equals 18 residues. CDR3: CASSRGTGGISGANVLTF. Here the CDR3 DNA reads TGTGCCAGCAGCAGGGGGACAGGCGGGATCTCTGGGGCCAACGTCCTGACTTTC.

DNA for the CDR3: TGTGCCAGCAGTTTAGTTATAAACACCGGGGAGCTGTTTTTT. It yields the protein CASSLVINTGELFF. V is TRBV27 and J is TRBJ2-2, with D unresolved. Germline V lookup: CDR1 MNHEY, CDR2 SMNVEV (reference sequence). The CDR3 has 14 residues. Trimming cost V 2 bases and J 2 bases, with 6 bases left between them.

This chain links TRBV7-6 with TRBJ2-4, with unresolved D. V lost 8 bases, J lost 0 bases, and 17 bases lay in between. The germline gives CDR1 SGHVS, CDR2 FNYEAQ. The CDR3 has 16 residues. CDR3 nucleotide sequence: TGTGCCAGCCCCCCAGAGGCAATCCTAGCCAAAAACATTCAGTACTTC. This translates into CASPPEAILAKNIQYF.

This chain connects TRBV13 to TRBJ1-1; 7 positions match TRBD1. Germline-derived CDR1 and CDR2 are PRHDT and FYEKMQ (reference sequence). The CDR3 is 13 residues long. The ends lost 6 bases at V and 8 bases at J; junction bases unmatched: 9. The CDR3 region is CASSRDRELEAFF. The CDR3 nucleotides read TGTGCCAGCAGTCGTGACAGGGAGCTCGAAGCTTTCTTT.

The chain couples TRBV27 to TRBJ1-2; D call uncertain. Trimming stripped 5 bases from V and 7 bases from J, with 17 bases between. CDR1 is MNHEY and CDR2 is SMNVEV in the germline V gene (reference sequence). This CDR3 has 14 residues. CDR3 bases: TGTGCCAGCAGTCCCGGACGGACCTATTCTGGCTACACCTTC. Its translation: CASSPGRTYSGYTF.

V is TRBV5-1 and J is TRBJ2-7; D call uncertain. Germline CDR1 reads SGHRS; CDR2 reads YFSETQ. The length of the CDR3 is 14 residues. V was shortened by 0 bases and J by 2 bases, with 9 bases between the two germline ends. The CDR3 sequence is CASSLEGPTYEQYF. In nucleotides, the CDR3 is TGCGCCAGCAGCTTGGAAGGACCGACCTACGAGCAGTACTTC.

The chain is built from TRBV2 and TRBJ1-1; 7 positions match TRBD1. Germline V gene lookup returns CDR1 SNHLY and CDR2 FYNNEI. This CDR3 has 18 residues. V shed 6 bases, J shed 2 bases, and the junction held 18 bases outside the gene matches. The CDR3 sequence: CASSDPQGTAIINTEAFF. The DNA for the CDR3 is TGTGCCAGCAGCGACCCACAAGGGACAGCCATAATAAACACTGAAGCTTTCTTT.

The rearrangement links TRBV9 to TRBJ1-2; TRBD1 aligns across 11 bases. The V and J ends lost 4 bases and 8 bases, in that order; junction bases with no gene match: 13. CDR1 is SGDLS, CDR2 YYNGEE, per germline. The CDR3 consists of 16 residues. The CDR3 DNA is TGTGCCAGCAGCCACTCCGCGGGACAGGGGGTAGGAGGCTACACCTTC. Translating gives CASSHSAGQGVGGYTF.

This chain joins TRBV5-5 and TRBJ1-4, with D possibly being TRBD1 (5 bases). Trimming pared 4 bases from V and 1 base from J, leaving 11 bases between. CDR1 SGHKS and CDR2 YYEKEE come from the germline V gene (reference sequence). The length of the CDR3 is 15 residues. CDR3 protein: CASSPQGLTNEKLFF. CDR3 nucleotide sequence: TGTGCCAGCAGCCCGCAGGGTTTAACTAATGAAAAACTGTTTTTT.

V gene TRBV5-5 combines with J gene TRBJ1-5, with D unresolved. The CDR3 consists of 15 residues. V was clipped by 1 base and J by 0 bases, with 8 bases between them. CDR1 is SGHKS and CDR2 is YYEKEE in the germline V gene (reference sequence). The CDR3 DNA reads as TGTGCCAGCAGCTTGAGGCAGGATAGCAATCAGCCCCAGCATTTT. As protein: CASSLRQDSNQPQHF.

With regard to this clone: The junction and the germline gene differ at one end; a read error may be behind it. The chain has TRBV28 and TRBJ1-5; D gene ambiguous. Germline V gene lookup returns CDR1 MDHEN and CDR2 SYDVKM. The CDR3 extends over 12 amino acids. CDR3 loop: CASGPQEKVRYF. The CDR3 nucleotides read TGTGCCAGCGGACCTCAGGAGAAAGTCAGGTATTTT.

The gene calls are TRBV14 and TRBJ2-4; no reliable D call. The CDR3 consists of 15 residues. The V gene lost 0 bases and the J gene lost 0 bases, with 6 bases spanning the gap. Per the germline V gene, CDR1 is SGHDN and CDR2 is FVKESK. Here the CDR3 DNA reads TGTGCCAGCAGCCAAGATTCAGGAGCCAAAAACATTCAGTACTTC. Amino acids: CASSQDSGAKNIQYF.

J is TRBJ2-1 and V is TRBV28, with TRBD2 matching 9 bases. Germline CDR1 MDHEN, CDR2 SYDVKM. The CDR3 runs 14 residues. Trimming removed 6 bases from V and 5 bases from J; junction bases left unmatched: 5. CDR3 sequence (DNA): TGTGCCAGCAGATTAGCGGGGGCGAACAATGAGCAGTTCTTC. Its translation is CASRLAGANNEQFF.

Only a few counts were recorded for this clone. The genes are TRBV4-2 and TRBJ1-6; D ambiguous. CDR3 length equals 13 residues. V lost 0 bases and J 7 bases, leaving 4 bases between the germline ends. The germline gives CDR1 LGHNA, CDR2 YNFKEQ. CDR3 sequence (DNA): TGTGCCAGCAGCCAAGAGGTCAATTCACCCCTCCACTTT. Its translation is CASSQEVNSPLHF.

This clone was detected a few times. The V gene is TRBV6-5, the J gene TRBJ1-1, with a tentative D call TRBD1 (5 bases). Germline loops: CDR1 MNHEY, CDR2 SVGAGI. The CDR3 spans 14 residues. V lost 2 bases to trimming and J lost 3 bases, with 10 bases between them. For the CDR3, the DNA is TGTGCCAGCAGTTACGGGGACGCGGACACTGAAGCTTTCTTT. Amino acid sequence: CASSYGDADTEAFF.

The chain recombines TRBV10-3 with TRBJ2-1, with 11 bases that match TRBD2. The ends lost 4 bases at V and 1 base at J; junction bases unmatched: 3. This CDR3 spans 16 amino acids. Germline lookup yields CDR1 ENHRY and CDR2 SYGVKD. CDR3 sequence reads: CAISGTSGGSYNEQFF. DNA for the CDR3: TGTGCCATCAGTGGAACTAGCGGGGGATCCTACAATGAGCAGTTCTTC.

The rearrangement links TRBV5-1 to TRBJ1-2; 7 bases are shared with TRBD1. V lost 3 bases, J lost 4 bases, and 9 bases stayed unmatched. Germline CDR1 reads SGHRS; CDR2 reads YFSETQ. The CDR3 extends over 15 amino acids. CDR3 loop: CASSSERGPAYGYTF. CDR3 sequence (DNA): TGCGCCAGCAGCTCTGAAAGGGGGCCGGCCTATGGCTACACCTTC.

This clone showed up just once. This sequence joins TRBV19 and TRBJ1-5; D is unresolved. Germline V CDR1 and CDR2: LNHDA, SQIVND (reference sequence). Between the trimmed V and J ends, which lost 7 bases and 6 bases, there was a span of 13 bases. The CDR3 has 13 residues. CDR3 amino acids: CASNPAGTQPQHF. The CDR3 DNA follows: TGTGCCAGTAACCCCGCAGGCACTCAGCCCCAGCATTTT.

This clone has just a few counts. The chain combines TRBV27 with TRBJ2-7; 7 bases line up with TRBD2. Per germline, CDR1 MNHEY and CDR2 SMNVEV (reference sequence). There are 13 residues in the CDR3. The J segment lost 2 bases and the V segment lost 6 bases, leaving 4 bases of the junction unmatched. The DNA of the CDR3 is TGTGCCAGCAGAGGACTAGAGACCTACGAGCAGTACTTC. Translated: CASRGLETYEQYF.

V gene TRBV7-2 combines with J gene TRBJ1-1; D may be TRBD1 (5 bases). Germline CDR1 reads SGHTA; CDR2 reads FQGNSA. The ends were cut back, 3 bases at V and 10 bases at J, with 12 bases in the middle. CDR3 length: 12 amino acids. CDR3 DNA sequence: TGTGCCAGCAGCTTGGAAAAGGGGTTAGCTTTCTTT. Translation gives CASSLEKGLAFF.

The chain links TRBV29-1 to TRBJ2-1; 8 positions agree with TRBD2. Germline V gives CDR1 SQVTM, CDR2 ANQGSEA. The trim removed 4 bases at V and 14 bases at J, leaving 10 bases unmatched. The CDR3 covers 12 residues. In nucleotides, the CDR3 is TGCAGCGTTGTTGGCGGGGGGCCTACGAAGTTCTTC. It encodes CSVVGGGPTKFF.

This clone was seen only a few times. The chain couples TRBV6-1 to TRBJ2-7; D is uncertain. The CDR3 sequence is 16 residues long. CDR1 and CDR2 (germline): MNHNS, SASEGT. Trimming left V 2 bases short and J 0 bases short, with 14 bases between. For the CDR3, the DNA is TGTGCCAGCAGTGAACGGCGATTGGGGAACTCCTACGAGCAGTACTTC. This gives the protein CASSERRLGNSYEQYF.

This chain joins TRBV5-4 and TRBJ2-1; tentatively, D is TRBD2 (5 bases). The germline CDR1 and CDR2 sequences are SGHNT and YYREEE (reference sequence). V lost 6 bases and J lost 5, with 18 bases in between. The CDR3 contains 15 residues. The CDR3 protein is CASTTSAPRDNEQFF. CDR3 DNA: TGTGCCAGCACCACCTCGGCCCCGAGGGACAATGAGCAGTTCTTC.

This clone was recorded only once. V usage is TRBV9 and J usage is TRBJ2-3; D remains unclear. Looked up from germline, CDR1 is SGDLS and CDR2 is YYNGEE. The CDR3 has 14 amino acids. Trimming took 0 bases from V and 2 from J, leaving 7 bases between them. The CDR3, as DNA: TGTGCCAGCAGCGTAGACCGATACACAGATACGCAGTATTTT. Translated, it gives CASSVDRYTDTQYF.

This clone came up a few times. The chain recombines TRBV19 with TRBJ1-1, with D tentatively TRBD1 (5 bases). The CDR3 spans 13 residues. Germline values: CDR1 LNHDA, CDR2 SQIVND (reference sequence). The ends were cut back, 3 bases at V and 5 bases at J, with 10 bases in the middle. CDR3 DNA sequence: TGTGCCAGTAGTATTAGTCGGGGGACTGAAGCTTTCTTT. It specifies CASSISRGTEAFF.

The chain combines TRBV7-9 with TRBJ1-1; 9 bases are shared with TRBD1. In germline, CDR1 is SEHNR, CDR2 FQNEAQ (reference sequence). The CDR3 is made up of 15 amino acids. V was pared by 5 bases and J by 1 base, with 5 bases of the junction left unmatched. The CDR3 DNA follows: TGTGCCAGCAGCACCGGACAGGGGTCGAACACTGAAGCTTTCTTT. This gives the protein CASSTGQGSNTEAFF.